This record looks at one T cell receptor (beta chain) sequence and its context. Germline V CDR1 and CDR2: MNHEY, SVGAGI. This CDR3 has 15 residues. V was pared by 2 bases and J by 8 bases, with 15 bases between. The sample is drawn from a study of technical replicates of blood from a handful of donors. Using immunoSEQ multiplex PCR, the repertoire was profiled, and TCRdb retains in-frame clones only, with some absent. This repertoire shows under 95,000 clones, around 94% found once; its top ten account for 0.25% to 0.3%. Input material: T cells isolated from PBMCs. This rearrangement joins TRBV6-5 to TRBJ2-2, with D tentatively TRBD2 (5 bases). The source is a human donor in good health. The CDR3 spells CASSYGNEGWGELFF. The CDR3 DNA reads TGTGCCAGCAGTTACGGGAATGAGGGCTGGGGGGAGCTGTTTTTT.